Following are 14 T cell receptor beta chains from one sample sequenced in a study of cytomegalovirus exposure and HLA in healthy donors. This table comes from immunoSEQ multiplex PCR, and its TCRdb copy is limited to in-frame clones, with some not included. The sample records tens of thousands of clones, around four fifths being singletons. The specimen sequenced was PBMCs. These receptors all come from a man aged 30 to 39 in good health and CMV-seronegative.

The table lists this clone with a count of one. V usage is TRBV11-1 and J usage is TRBJ2-1, with D unresolved. This CDR3 contains 13 residues. Trimming stripped 8 bases from V and 6 bases from J, with 14 bases between. The germline CDR1 and CDR2 sequences are SGHAT and FQDESV (reference sequence). CDR3 sequence: CASCGRWSNEQFF. The CDR3 bases are TGTGCCAGCTGCGGAAGGTGGAGCAATGAGCAGTTCTTC. Full variable domain (missing parts from reference TRBV11-1 and TRBJ2-1): EAEVAQSPRYKITEKSQAVAFWCDPISGHATLYWYRQILGQGPELLVQFQDESVVDDSQLPKDRFSAERLKGVDSTLKIQPAELGDSAMYLCASCGRWSNEQFFGPGTRLTVL.

The chain carries TRBV14 and TRBJ2-6; TRBD1 might be the D (5 bases). Deletions cut 0 bases from V and 2 bases from J, with 11 bases between. The CDR3 totals 17 residues. Germline V lookup: CDR1 SGHDN, CDR2 FVKESK. DNA of the CDR3: TGTGCCAGCAGCCAAGATAAGCTCAGGGCTGGGGCCAACGTCCTGACTTTC. Translation: CASSQDKLRAGANVLTF.

This chain links TRBV2 with TRBJ1-4; 9 nucleotides align to TRBD1. Germline CDR1 is SNHLY and CDR2 is FYNNEI. This CDR3 spans 14 amino acids. Trimming removed 6 bases from V and 8 bases from J; junction bases left unmatched: 7. CDR3 protein: CASSSQGAREKLFF. In nucleotides, the CDR3 is TGTGCCAGCAGCTCACAGGGGGCGCGAGAAAAACTGTTTTTT.

This chain uses TRBV4-3 with TRBJ2-1, with TRBD2 identical over 13 bases. Germline loops: CDR1 LGHNA, CDR2 YSLEER. There are 16 residues in the CDR3. Trimming at V came to 0 bases and at J to 7 bases, leaving 3 bases not matched to a gene. This chain's CDR3 is CASSQDGLAGDNEQFF. The CDR3 bases are TGCGCCAGCAGCCAAGACGGACTAGCGGGAGATAATGAGCAGTTCTTC.

V and J are TRBV27 and TRBJ1-5; possible D gene TRBD1, 5 bases. The germline V gene has CDR1 MNHEY and CDR2 SMNVEV (reference sequence). CDR3 size: 14 residues. Trimming took 4 bases from V and 4 from J, leaving 11 bases between them. The CDR3 DNA follows: TGTGCCAGCAGTTCCCTCGGGGGTAATCAGCCCCAGCATTTT. Protein: CASSSLGGNQPQHF.

This chain joins TRBV30 and TRBJ1-3; a weak D match, TRBD1 (6 bases). The CDR3 spans 15 residues. Per germline, CDR1 GTSNPN and CDR2 SVGIG (reference sequence). The V end was cut by 4 bases, the J end by 1 base, with 14 bases between. The CDR3 sequence: CAWTFHTGSGNTIYF. The CDR3 DNA sequence: TGTGCCTGGACTTTTCATACAGGGTCTGGAAACACCATATATTTT.

The chain couples TRBV6-4 to TRBJ2-2; possible D gene TRBD1, 6 bases. Trimming cost V 3 bases and J 4 bases, with 15 bases left between them. The germline V gene has CDR1 MRHNA and CDR2 SNTAGT. The CDR3 covers 16 residues. The CDR3 coding sequence is TGTGCCAGCAGTGAGGGTCGATGGGGGCGCACCGGGGAGCTGTTTTTT. Translating it yields CASSEGRWGRTGELFF.

The chain joins TRBV7-2 to TRBJ2-7; D is perhaps TRBD1 (6 bases). This CDR3 has 14 amino acids. Germline V CDR1 and CDR2: SGHTA, FQGNSA. Trimming left V 6 bases short and J 3 bases short, with 15 bases between. The CDR3 sequence is CASRPGTNNYEQYF. The CDR3 nucleotides are TGTGCCAGCAGACCCGGGACAAATAACTACGAGCAGTACTTC.

The chain uses TRBV19 and TRBJ1-5, with D uncertain. The V end lost 5 bases, the J end lost 6 bases, and 11 bases lay between the germline ends. Germline V CDR1 and CDR2: LNHDA, SQIVND (reference sequence). This CDR3 has 13 amino acids. This CDR3 reads CASSAQVGQPQHF. CDR3 coding DNA: TGTGCCAGTAGTGCGCAGGTAGGTCAGCCCCAGCATTTT.

This chain connects TRBV6-1 to TRBJ2-7; TRBD1 is a possible D gene (6 bases). Germline CDR1 MNHNS, CDR2 SASEGT. This CDR3 is built from 15 residues. The V end was cut by 3 bases, the J end by 3 bases, with 15 bases between. The CDR3 is CASSDTGTPVYEQYV. The CDR3 bases are TGTGCCAGCAGTGACACCGGGACACCCGTCTACGAGCAGTACGTC.

The V gene is TRBV7-2, the J gene TRBJ2-7; D perhaps matches TRBD2 (5 bases). Germline V gives CDR1 SGHTA, CDR2 FQGNSA. Trimming removed 1 base at V and 4 bases at J, with 20 bases between. This CDR3 contains 17 residues. This CDR3 is CASSLGLFERNGYEQYV. CDR3 DNA: TGTGCCAGCAGCTTAGGGTTATTTGAGCGGAACGGGTACGAGCAGTACGTC.

The V and J genes are TRBV5-4 and TRBJ1-5; 7 bases are a match to TRBD1. In germline, CDR1 is SGHNT, CDR2 YYREEE (reference sequence). The V segment lost 4 bases and the J segment 7 bases; nucleotides outside the gene matches: 5. This CDR3 spans 13 amino acids. CDR3 sequence reads: CASSTGVGQPQHF. The CDR3 nucleotides read TGTGCCAGCAGCACAGGGGTCGGCCAGCCCCAGCATTTT.

The genes are TRBV6-4 and TRBJ1-2; perhaps TRBD1 as D (5 bases). Germline V gene lookup returns CDR1 MRHNA and CDR2 SNTAGT. Trimming cost V 3 bases and J 4 bases, with 12 bases left between them. The CDR3 has 14 amino acids. CDR3 DNA sequence: TGTGCCAGCAGTGAGACAGTCGGCGGCTATGGCTACACCTTC. Translated: CASSETVGGYGYTF.

The rearrangement joins TRBV15 to TRBJ2-1, with D maybe TRBD2 (6 bases). Looked up from germline, CDR1 is LNHNV and CDR2 is YYDKDF (reference sequence). CDR3 length: 15 amino acids. The V gene lost 1 base and the J gene lost 7 bases, with 14 bases spanning the gap. The CDR3 nucleotides read TGTGCCACCAGCAGAGGACGGGACTCCAAAAATGAGCAGTTCTTC. Translation: CATSRGRDSKNEQFF.